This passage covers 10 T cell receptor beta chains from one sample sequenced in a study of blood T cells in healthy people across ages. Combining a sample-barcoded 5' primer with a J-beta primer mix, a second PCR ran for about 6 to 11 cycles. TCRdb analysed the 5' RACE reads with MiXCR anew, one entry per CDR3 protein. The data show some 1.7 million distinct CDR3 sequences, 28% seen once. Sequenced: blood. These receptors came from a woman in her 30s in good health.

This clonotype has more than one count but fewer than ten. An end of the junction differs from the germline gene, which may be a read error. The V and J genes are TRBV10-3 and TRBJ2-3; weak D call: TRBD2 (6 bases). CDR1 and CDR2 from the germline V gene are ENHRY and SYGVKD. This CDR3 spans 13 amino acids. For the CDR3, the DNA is TGTGCCATCAGAGGGACTGCCACAGTTACGCAGTATTTT. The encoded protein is CAIRGTATVTQYF.

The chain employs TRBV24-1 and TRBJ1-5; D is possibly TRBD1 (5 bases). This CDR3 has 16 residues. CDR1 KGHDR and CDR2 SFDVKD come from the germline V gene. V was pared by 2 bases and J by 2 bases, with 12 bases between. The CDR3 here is CATSDSGGLGNQPQHF. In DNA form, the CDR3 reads TGTGCCACCAGTGATTCGGGGGGTTTGGGCAATCAGCCCCAGCATTTT.

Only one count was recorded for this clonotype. The CDR3 DNA is TGCGCCAGCAGCTCCCTTAGGAGAATGAACACTGAAGCTTTCTTT. Translated, it gives CASSSLRRMNTEAFF. The V and J genes are TRBV5-1 and TRBJ1-1; D is unresolved. The germline V gene encodes CDR1 SGHRS and CDR2 YFSETQ. V was cut by 3 bases and J by 0 bases, with 12 bases left in between. The CDR3 length is 15 residues. The full variable domain, completed using reference TRBV5-1 and TRBJ1-1, is KAGVTQTPRYLIKTRGQQVTLSCSPISGHRSVSWYQQTPGQGLQFLFEYFSETQRNKGNFPGRFSGRQFSNSRSEMNVSTLELGDSALYLCASSSLRRMNTEAFFGQGTRLTVV.

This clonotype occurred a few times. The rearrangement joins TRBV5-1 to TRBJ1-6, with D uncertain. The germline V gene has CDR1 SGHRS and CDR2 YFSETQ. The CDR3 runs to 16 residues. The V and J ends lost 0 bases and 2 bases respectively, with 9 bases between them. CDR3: CASSLDGLTYNSPLHF. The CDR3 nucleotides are TGCGCCAGCAGCTTGGATGGGTTAACCTATAATTCACCCCTCCACTTT.

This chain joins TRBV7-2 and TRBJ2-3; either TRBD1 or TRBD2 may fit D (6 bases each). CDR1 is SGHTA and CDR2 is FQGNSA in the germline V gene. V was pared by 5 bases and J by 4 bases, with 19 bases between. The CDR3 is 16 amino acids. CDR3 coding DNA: TGTGCCAGCAGCCCCCGGGACTCCGGGGGCGCAGATACGCAGTATTTT. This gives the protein CASSPRDSGGADTQYF.

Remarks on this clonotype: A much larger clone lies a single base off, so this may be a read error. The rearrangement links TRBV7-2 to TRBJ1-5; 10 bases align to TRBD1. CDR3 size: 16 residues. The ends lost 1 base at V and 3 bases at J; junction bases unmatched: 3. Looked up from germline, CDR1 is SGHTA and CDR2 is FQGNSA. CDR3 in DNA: TGTGCCAGCAGCTTAGATGGGACAGGGGCCAATCAGCCCCAGCATTTT. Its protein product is CASSLDGTGANQPQHF.

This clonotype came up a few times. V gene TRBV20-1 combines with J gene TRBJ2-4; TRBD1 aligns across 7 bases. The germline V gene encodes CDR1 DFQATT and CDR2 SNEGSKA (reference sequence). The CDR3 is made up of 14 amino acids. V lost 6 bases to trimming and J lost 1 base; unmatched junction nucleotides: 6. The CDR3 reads CSAQGPDAKNIQYF. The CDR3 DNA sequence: TGCAGTGCACAGGGGCCAGATGCCAAAAACATTCAGTACTTC.

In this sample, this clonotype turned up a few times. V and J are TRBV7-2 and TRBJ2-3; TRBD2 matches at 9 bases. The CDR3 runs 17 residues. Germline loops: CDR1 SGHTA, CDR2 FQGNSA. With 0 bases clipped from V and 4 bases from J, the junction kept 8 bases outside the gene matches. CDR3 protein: CASSLASGRLGADTQYF. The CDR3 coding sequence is TGTGCCAGCAGCTTAGCGAGCGGGAGGCTGGGAGCAGATACGCAGTATTTT.

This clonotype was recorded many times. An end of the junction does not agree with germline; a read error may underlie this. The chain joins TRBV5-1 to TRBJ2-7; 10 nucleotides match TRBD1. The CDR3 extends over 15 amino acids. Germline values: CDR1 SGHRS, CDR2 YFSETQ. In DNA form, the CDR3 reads TGTGCCAGCAGCTTAGGTGGACAGGGGGTATACGAGCAGTACTTC. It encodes CASSLGGQGVYEQYF.

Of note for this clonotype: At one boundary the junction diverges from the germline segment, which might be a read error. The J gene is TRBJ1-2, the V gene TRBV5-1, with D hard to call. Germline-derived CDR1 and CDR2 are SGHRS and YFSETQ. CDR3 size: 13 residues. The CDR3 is CAGSLEASNGYTF. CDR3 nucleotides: TGCGCCGGCAGCTTGGAGGCGTCCAATGGCTACACCTTC.